The clone carrying this TCR beta chain was observed a handful of times. This sample is drawn from a study of patients and donors after allogeneic stem cell transplantation. TCRdb processed the RT-PCR reads anew with MiXCR; each CDR3 protein has one entry. There are 920,000 or so distinct CDR3 sequences in the sample; roughly 18% occur only once, and roughly 6% lies in the top ten. The germline gives CDR1 MNHEY, CDR2 SVGAGI. There are 14 residues in the CDR3. The ends were cut back, 3 bases at V and 3 bases at J, with 12 bases in the middle. The receptor was derived from a human donor who was either an allogeneic HSCT recipient or a stem cell or donor lymphocyte infusion donor (not recorded which). It is not recorded whose cells these are; they may come from a transplant donor. The chain has TRBV6-5 and TRBJ2-7; no firm D call. The sample consisted of blood, either unsorted or a sorted T cell fraction (not recorded which). CDR3 in amino acids: CASSYLRLNYEQYF. Written as DNA, the CDR3 is TGTGCCAGCAGTTATTTGAGACTGAACTACGAGCAGTACTTC.